This T cell receptor (beta chain) was documented in a study of blood T cell repertoires in COVID-19. Study-wide background: The cDNA or gDNA used as material had been derived from T cells, B-cell-depleted T cells, or PBMCs.

Unmatched junction bases numbered 10, after V lost 2 bases and J lost 2 bases. Germline V gives CDR1 SEHNR, CDR2 FQNEAQ (reference sequence). CDR3 length: 18 residues. Clinical history as reported by participants underpinned cohort assignment. Authors' data handling: Reference gene primer amplification in the assay estimated nucleated cell counts. Profiling relied on immunoSEQ multiplex PCR, and the TCRdb table lists in-frame clones only, not all of them. D and trimming come from the DNA, and the V and J calls and clone size come from that table. The profile shows fewer than 300,000 clones, about 85% of them singletons.

V gene TRBV7-9 combines with J gene TRBJ2-4, with TRBD2 matching 9 bases. This sequence originates from a woman aged 45-59 years who had recovered from COVID-19. The sequenced material came from PBMCs or T cells enriched from blood (not recorded which). The CDR3 DNA follows: TGTGCCAGCAGCTTATATGGCGGGGGGGCCGTAACCAAAAACATTCAGTACTTC. Protein sequence: CASSLYGGGAVTKNIQYF.